This T cell receptor beta chain emerged from a study of blood T cell repertoires in COVID-19. The wider study: Spain, Italy and the United States supplied samples that represented acute and convalescent COVID-19. PBMCs, B-cell-depleted T cells, or T cells were the source of the cDNA or gDNA that made up the material.

Sequenced by immunoSEQ multiplex PCR; TCRdb stores in-frame clones only, minus some. Of 150,000 to 200,000 clones listed, roughly four fifths are singletons. This clone was seen only a few times. Trimming at V came to 1 base and at J to 8 bases, leaving 7 bases not matched to a gene. From germline, CDR1 is LGHNA and CDR2 YSLEER. CDR3 length: 15 residues. The sequenced material came from peripheral blood. The sequence came from an elderly woman with COVID-19, enrolled during active disease. This sequence joins TRBV4-3 and TRBJ1-4; 7 positions agree with TRBD1. CDR3 in DNA: TGCGCCAGCAGCCAAGTTACAGGGGCTGGGGAAAAACTGTTTTTT. It codes for CASSQVTGAGEKLFF.